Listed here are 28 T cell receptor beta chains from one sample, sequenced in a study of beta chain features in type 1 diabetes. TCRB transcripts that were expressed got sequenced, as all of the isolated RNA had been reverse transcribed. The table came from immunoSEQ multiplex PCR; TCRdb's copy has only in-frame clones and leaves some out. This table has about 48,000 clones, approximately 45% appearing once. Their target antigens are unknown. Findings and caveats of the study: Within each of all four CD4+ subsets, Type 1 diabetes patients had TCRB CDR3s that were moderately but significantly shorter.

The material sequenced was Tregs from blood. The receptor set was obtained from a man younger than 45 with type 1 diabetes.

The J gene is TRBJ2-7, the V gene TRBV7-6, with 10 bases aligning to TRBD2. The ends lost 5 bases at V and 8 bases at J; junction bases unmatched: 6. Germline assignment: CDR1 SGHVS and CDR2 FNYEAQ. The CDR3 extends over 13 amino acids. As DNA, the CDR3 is TGTGCCAGCAGCCTCTCGACTAGCGGGCAGCAGTACTTC. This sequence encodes CASSLSTSGQQYF.

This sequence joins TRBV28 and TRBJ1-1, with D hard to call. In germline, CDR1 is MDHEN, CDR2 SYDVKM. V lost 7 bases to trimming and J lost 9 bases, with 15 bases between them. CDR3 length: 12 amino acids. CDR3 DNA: TGTGCCAGCAAGAGGCCCTTGGCGAAAGCTTTCTTT. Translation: CASKRPLAKAFF.

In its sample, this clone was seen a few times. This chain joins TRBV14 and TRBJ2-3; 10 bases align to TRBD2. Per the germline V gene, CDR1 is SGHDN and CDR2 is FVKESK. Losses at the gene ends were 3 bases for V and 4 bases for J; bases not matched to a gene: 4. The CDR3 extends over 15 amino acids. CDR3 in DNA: TGTGCCAGCAGCCACCTTGGACTAGCGGCAGATACGCAGTATTTT. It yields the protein CASSHLGLAADTQYF. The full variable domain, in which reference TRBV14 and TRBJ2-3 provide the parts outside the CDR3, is EAGVTQFPSHSVIEKGQTVTLRCDPISGHDNLYWYRRVMGKEIKFLLHFVKESKQDESGMPNNRFLAERTGGTYSTLKVQPAELEDSGVYFCASSHLGLAADTQYFGPGTRLTVL.

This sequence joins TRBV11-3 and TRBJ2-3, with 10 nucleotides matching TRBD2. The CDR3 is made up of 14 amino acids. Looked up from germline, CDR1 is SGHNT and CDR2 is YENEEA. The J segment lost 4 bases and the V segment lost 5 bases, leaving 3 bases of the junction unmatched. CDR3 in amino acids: CASSASGSADTQYF. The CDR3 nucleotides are TGTGCCAGCAGCGCTAGCGGGAGCGCAGATACGCAGTATTTT.

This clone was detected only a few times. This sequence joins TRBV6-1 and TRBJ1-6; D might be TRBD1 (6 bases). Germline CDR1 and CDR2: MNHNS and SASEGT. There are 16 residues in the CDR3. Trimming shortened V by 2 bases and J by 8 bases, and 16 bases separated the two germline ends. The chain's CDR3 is CASSEKTGVEYSPLHF. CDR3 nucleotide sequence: TGTGCCAGCAGTGAAAAGACAGGAGTCGAGTATTCACCCCTCCACTTT.

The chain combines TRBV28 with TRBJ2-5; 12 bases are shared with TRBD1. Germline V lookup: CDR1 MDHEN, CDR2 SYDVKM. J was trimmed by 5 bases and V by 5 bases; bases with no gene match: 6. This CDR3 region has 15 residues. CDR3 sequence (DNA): TGTGCCAGCAGTCGATGGGACAGGGGGCTTGAGACCCAGTACTTC. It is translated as CASSRWDRGLETQYF.

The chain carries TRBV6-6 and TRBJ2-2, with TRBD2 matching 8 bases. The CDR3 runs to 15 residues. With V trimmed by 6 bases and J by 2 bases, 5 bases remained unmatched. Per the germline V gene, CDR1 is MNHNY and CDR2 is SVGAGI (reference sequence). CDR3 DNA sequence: TGTGCCAGCAGCCGAACTAGCGGCAACACCGGGGAGCTGTTTTTT. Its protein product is CASSRTSGNTGELFF.

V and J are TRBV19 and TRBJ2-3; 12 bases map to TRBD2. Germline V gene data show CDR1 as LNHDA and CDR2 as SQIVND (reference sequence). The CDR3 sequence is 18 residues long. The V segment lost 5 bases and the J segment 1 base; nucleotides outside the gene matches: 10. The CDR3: CASSGGLAGQRGTDTQYF. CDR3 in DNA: TGTGCCAGTAGTGGAGGACTAGCGGGACAGAGGGGCACAGATACGCAGTATTTT.

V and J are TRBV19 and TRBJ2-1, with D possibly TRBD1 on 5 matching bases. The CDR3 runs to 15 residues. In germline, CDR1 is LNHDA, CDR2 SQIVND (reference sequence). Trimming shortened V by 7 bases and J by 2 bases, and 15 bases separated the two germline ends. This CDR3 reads CASIEQDGPYNEQFF. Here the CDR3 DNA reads TGTGCCAGTATTGAACAGGACGGACCCTACAATGAGCAGTTCTTC.

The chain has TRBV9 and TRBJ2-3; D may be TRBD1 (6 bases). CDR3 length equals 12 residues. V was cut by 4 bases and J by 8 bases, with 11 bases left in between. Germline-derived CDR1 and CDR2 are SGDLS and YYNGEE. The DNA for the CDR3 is TGTGCCAGCAGCATACAGGGAAGTACGCAGTATTTT. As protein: CASSIQGSTQYF.

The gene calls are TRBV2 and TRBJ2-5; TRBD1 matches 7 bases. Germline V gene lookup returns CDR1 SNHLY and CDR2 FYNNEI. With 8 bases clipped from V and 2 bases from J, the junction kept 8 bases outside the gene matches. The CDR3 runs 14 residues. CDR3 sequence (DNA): TGTGCCAGCGCCCGGGACAGACAACAAGAGACCCAGTACTTC. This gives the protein CASARDRQQETQYF. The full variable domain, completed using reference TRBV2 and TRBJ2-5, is EPEVTQTPSHQVTQMGQEVILRCVPISNHLYFYWYRQILGQKVEFLVSFYNNEISEKSEIFDDQFSVERPDGSNFTLKIRSTKLEDSAMYFCASARDRQQETQYFGPGTRLLVL.

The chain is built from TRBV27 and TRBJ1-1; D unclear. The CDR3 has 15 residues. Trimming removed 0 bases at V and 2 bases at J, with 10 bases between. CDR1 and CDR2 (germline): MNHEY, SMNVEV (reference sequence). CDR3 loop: CASSLSPQTNTEAFF. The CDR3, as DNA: TGTGCCAGCAGTTTATCTCCACAGACAAACACTGAAGCTTTCTTT.

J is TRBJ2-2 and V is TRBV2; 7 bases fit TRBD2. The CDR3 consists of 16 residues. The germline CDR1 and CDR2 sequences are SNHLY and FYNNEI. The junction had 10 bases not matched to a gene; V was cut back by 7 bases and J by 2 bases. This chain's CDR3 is CASKVSSGGNTGELFF. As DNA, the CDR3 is TGTGCCAGCAAGGTTTCGTCGGGAGGTAACACCGGGGAGCTGTTTTTT.

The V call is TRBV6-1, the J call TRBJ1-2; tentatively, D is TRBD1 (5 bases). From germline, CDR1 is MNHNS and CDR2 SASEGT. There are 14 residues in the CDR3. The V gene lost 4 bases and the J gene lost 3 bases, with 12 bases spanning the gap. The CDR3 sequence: CASSGGGVDYGYTF. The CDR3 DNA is TGTGCCAGCAGTGGTGGGGGGGTCGACTATGGCTACACCTTC.

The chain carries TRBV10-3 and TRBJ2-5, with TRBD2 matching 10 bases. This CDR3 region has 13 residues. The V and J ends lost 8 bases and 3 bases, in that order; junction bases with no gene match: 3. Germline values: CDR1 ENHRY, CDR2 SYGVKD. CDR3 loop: CAIGGTSEETQYF. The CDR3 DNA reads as TGTGCCATCGGGGGGACTAGCGAAGAGACCCAGTACTTC.

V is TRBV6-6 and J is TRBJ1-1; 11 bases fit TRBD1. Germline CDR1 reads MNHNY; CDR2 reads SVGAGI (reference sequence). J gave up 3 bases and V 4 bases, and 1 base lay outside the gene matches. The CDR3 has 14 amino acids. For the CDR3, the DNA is TGTGCCAGCAGTTTGGGACAGGGGGACACTGAAGCTTTCTTT. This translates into CASSLGQGDTEAFF.

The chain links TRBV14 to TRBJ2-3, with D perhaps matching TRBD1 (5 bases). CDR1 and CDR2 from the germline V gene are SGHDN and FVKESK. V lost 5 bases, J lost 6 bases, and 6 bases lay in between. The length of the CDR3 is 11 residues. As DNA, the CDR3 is TGTGCCAGCAGCGCAGGGGATACGCAGTATTTT. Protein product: CASSAGDTQYF.

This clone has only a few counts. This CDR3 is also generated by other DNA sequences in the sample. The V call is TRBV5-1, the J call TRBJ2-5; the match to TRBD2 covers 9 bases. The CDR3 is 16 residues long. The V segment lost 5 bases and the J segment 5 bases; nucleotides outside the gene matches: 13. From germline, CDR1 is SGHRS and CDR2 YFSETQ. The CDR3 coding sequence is TGCGCCAGCAGTACCGAAGTAGCGGGAGATGGGGAGACCCAGTACTTC. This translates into CASSTEVAGDGETQYF.

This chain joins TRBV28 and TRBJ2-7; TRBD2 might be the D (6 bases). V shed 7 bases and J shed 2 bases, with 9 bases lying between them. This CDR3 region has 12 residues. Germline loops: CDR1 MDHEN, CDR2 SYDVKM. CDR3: CASTRGTYEQYF. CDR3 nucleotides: TGTGCCAGCACCCGGGGGACCTACGAGCAGTACTTC.

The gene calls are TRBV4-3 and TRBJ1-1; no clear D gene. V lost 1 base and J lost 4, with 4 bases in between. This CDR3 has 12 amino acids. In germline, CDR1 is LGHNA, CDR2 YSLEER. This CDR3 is CASSQGLTEAFF. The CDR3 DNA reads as TGCGCCAGCAGCCAAGGACTCACTGAAGCTTTCTTT.

CDR3: CAISDPSTGGRRNEQFF. The CDR3, as DNA: TGTGCCATCAGTGATCCCTCGACAGGGGGCCGTCGCAATGAGCAGTTCTTC. The chain carries TRBV10-3 and TRBJ2-1, with TRBD1 matching over 10 bases. Germline V CDR1 and CDR2: ENHRY, SYGVKD. CDR3 size: 17 residues. The V and J ends lost 3 bases and 6 bases, in that order; junction bases with no gene match: 11.

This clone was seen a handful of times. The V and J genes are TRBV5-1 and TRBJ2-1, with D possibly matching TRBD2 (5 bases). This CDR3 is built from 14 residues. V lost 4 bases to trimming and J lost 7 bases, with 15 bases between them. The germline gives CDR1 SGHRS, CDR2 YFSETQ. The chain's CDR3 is CASSAQGGRNEQFF. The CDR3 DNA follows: TGCGCCAGCAGCGCCCAAGGTGGGAGAAATGAGCAGTTCTTC.

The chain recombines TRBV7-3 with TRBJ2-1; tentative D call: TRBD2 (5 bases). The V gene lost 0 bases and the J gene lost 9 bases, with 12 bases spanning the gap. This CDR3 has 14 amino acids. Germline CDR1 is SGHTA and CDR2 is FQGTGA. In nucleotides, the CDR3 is TGTGCCAGCAGCTTAACGGTTAGCGAGGGTGAGCAGTTCTTC. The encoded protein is CASSLTVSEGEQFF.

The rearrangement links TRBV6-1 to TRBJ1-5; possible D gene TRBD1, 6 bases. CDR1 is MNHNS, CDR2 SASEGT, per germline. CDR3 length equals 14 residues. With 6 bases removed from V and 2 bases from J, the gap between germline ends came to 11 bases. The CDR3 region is CASRAYRGNQPQHF. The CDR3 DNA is TGTGCCAGCAGAGCCTACAGGGGCAATCAGCCCCAGCATTTT.

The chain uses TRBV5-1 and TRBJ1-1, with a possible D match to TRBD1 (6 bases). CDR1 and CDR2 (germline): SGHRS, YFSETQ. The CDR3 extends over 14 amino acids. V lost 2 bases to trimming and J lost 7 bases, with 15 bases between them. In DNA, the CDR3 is TGCGCCAGCAGCTTAACAGGGAGGGACATTGAAGCTTTCTTT. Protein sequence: CASSLTGRDIEAFF.

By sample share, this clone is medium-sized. The chain's CDR3 is CASSYGHNQPQHF. Written as DNA, the CDR3 is TGTGCCAGCAGTTACGGCCACAATCAGCCCCAGCATTTT. The chain carries TRBV6-6 and TRBJ1-5; no firm D call. Germline V lookup: CDR1 MNHNY, CDR2 SVGAGI (reference sequence). The CDR3 has 13 amino acids. Trimming pared 2 bases from V and 3 bases from J, leaving 5 bases between.

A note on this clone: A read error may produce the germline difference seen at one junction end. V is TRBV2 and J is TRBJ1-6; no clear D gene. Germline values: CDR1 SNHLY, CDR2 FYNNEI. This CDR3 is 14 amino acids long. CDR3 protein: CASCDGWEGSPLHF. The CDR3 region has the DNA TGTGCCAGCTGTGATGGTTGGGAGGGCTCACCCCTCCACTTT.

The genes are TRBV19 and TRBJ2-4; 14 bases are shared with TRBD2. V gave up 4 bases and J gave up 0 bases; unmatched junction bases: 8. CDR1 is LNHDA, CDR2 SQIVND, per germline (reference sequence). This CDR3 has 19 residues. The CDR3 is CASSRGLAGGRLAKNIQYF. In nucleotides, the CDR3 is TGTGCCAGTAGTAGAGGACTAGCGGGAGGCAGACTAGCCAAAAACATTCAGTACTTC.